This entry lists 20 T cell receptor beta chains sequenced from one sample in a study of metastatic and nonmetastatic thyroid tumors. Nobody among the patients had been given any treatment before thyroid surgery. TCRdb re-called the PCR reads with MiXCR. The repertoire consists of about 30,000 clones, with around 25% occurring once and the leading ten covering 9.2%. The sample comprised blood. These receptors were collected from a female donor with papillary thyroid cancer or a benign thyroid nodule (not recorded which). Some clones in this sample may be carry-over from other donors' samples.

At least ten counts were recorded for this clone. The chain joins TRBV10-2 to TRBJ2-6, with D uncertain. V was pared by 0 bases and J by 0 bases, with 3 bases between. Germline-derived CDR1 and CDR2 are WSHSY and SAAADI. The CDR3 runs 15 residues. The CDR3 spells CASSESDSGANVLTF. DNA of the CDR3: TGCGCCAGCAGTGAGTCAGACTCTGGGGCCAACGTCCTGACTTTC.

This clone appeared many times. This chain joins TRBV6-4 and TRBJ2-1, with TRBD1 matching over 12 bases. Per germline, CDR1 MRHNA and CDR2 SNTAGT. The CDR3 is 14 residues long. Trimming removed 10 bases from V and 8 bases from J; junction bases left unmatched: 9. The CDR3 sequence is CATTGTGGADEQFF. The CDR3 region has the DNA TGTGCCACGACCGGGACAGGGGGCGCGGATGAGCAGTTCTTC.

V gene TRBV7-6 combines with J gene TRBJ2-1; 7 bases map to TRBD2. Germline V gene data show CDR1 as SGHVS and CDR2 as FNYEAQ. There are 16 residues in the CDR3. J gave up 2 bases and V 2 bases, and 6 bases lay outside the gene matches. The CDR3 protein is CASSLRWEGPYNEQFF. CDR3 bases: TGTGCCAGCAGCTTACGTTGGGAGGGGCCCTACAATGAGCAGTTCTTC.

This clone has a count of ten or more. The chain combines TRBV15 with TRBJ2-6; 9 bases are shared with TRBD2. This CDR3 contains 17 residues. The germline gives CDR1 LNHNV, CDR2 YYDKDF (reference sequence). J gave up 3 bases and V 5 bases, and 8 bases lay outside the gene matches. This CDR3 is CATSVPGLAGGANVLTF. Written as DNA, the CDR3 is TGTGCCACCAGCGTGCCGGGACTAGCAGGTGGGGCCAACGTCCTGACTTTC.

The chain employs TRBV20-1 and TRBJ2-5; perhaps TRBD2 as D (6 bases). CDR1 and CDR2 from the germline V gene are DFQATT and SNEGSKA (reference sequence). Trimming pared 1 base from V and 9 bases from J, leaving 21 bases between. The CDR3 has 15 amino acids. The CDR3 nucleotides read TGCAGTGCTAGAGCTAGCGCGAGCTTCGATGAGTCCCAGTACTTC. Its protein is CSARASASFDESQYF.

The table lists this clone with many counts. This chain's CDR3 is CASSITGTETQYF. The DNA of the CDR3 is TGCGCCAGCAGCATTACAGGGACGGAGACCCAGTACTTC. V and J are TRBV5-1 and TRBJ2-5; D is perhaps TRBD1 (6 bases). Deletions cut 4 bases from V and 5 bases from J, with 12 bases between. The CDR3 length is 13 residues. Germline CDR1 is SGHRS and CDR2 is YFSETQ.

This clone was seen ten or more times. The gene calls are TRBV9 and TRBJ2-7; D call uncertain. V shed 4 bases and J shed 0 bases, with 8 bases lying between them. Germline V gives CDR1 SGDLS, CDR2 YYNGEE. There are 13 residues in the CDR3. CDR3 region: CASSMTDSYEQYF. The CDR3 nucleotides read TGTGCCAGCAGCATGACCGACTCCTACGAGCAGTACTTC. Supplemented by reference TRBV9 and TRBJ2-7, the full variable domain reads DSGVTQTPKHLITATGQRVTLRCSPRSGDLSVYWYQQSLDQGLQFLIQYYNGEERAKGNILERFSAQQFPDLHSELNLSSLELGDSALYFCASSMTDSYEQYFGPGTRLTVT.

This clone showed up many times. The chain has TRBV5-1 and TRBJ2-1; maybe TRBD2 (6 bases). The CDR3 is 14 amino acids. V shed 0 bases and J shed 6 bases, with 10 bases lying between them. Germline CDR1 SGHRS, CDR2 YFSETQ. This CDR3 reads CASSLAGEGNEQFF. CDR3 coding DNA: TGCGCCAGCAGCTTGGCGGGAGAAGGCAATGAGCAGTTCTTC.

The table lists this clone with many counts. This chain connects TRBV5-5 to TRBJ2-7, with D perhaps assigned TRBD1 or TRBD2 (5 bases each). Germline CDR1 SGHKS, CDR2 YYEKEE (reference sequence). V was shortened by 0 bases and J by 3 bases, with 22 bases between the two germline ends. This CDR3 spans 18 amino acids. CDR3 nucleotide sequence: TGTGCCAGCAGCTTGGGGGGGATTAAAGCCTTTACTTTCTACGAGCAGTACTTC. Translated, it gives CASSLGGIKAFTFYEQYF.

V gene TRBV6-1 combines with J gene TRBJ2-7, with 11 bases identical to TRBD1. This CDR3 region has 15 residues. Per the germline V gene, CDR1 is MNHNS and CDR2 is SASEGT. The J segment lost 6 bases and the V segment lost 8 bases, leaving 12 bases of the junction unmatched. The CDR3 is CASPPGQGGCGEQYF. For the CDR3, the DNA is TGTGCCAGCCCCCCGGGACAGGGGGGATGTGGCGAGCAGTACTTC.

This clone is labeled medium-sized. The rearrangement links TRBV6-1 to TRBJ2-7, with 9 bases identical to TRBD1. Per the germline V gene, CDR1 is MNHNS and CDR2 is SASEGT. Trimming at V came to 5 bases and at J to 7 bases, leaving 12 bases not matched to a gene. The CDR3 extends over 15 amino acids. CDR3 sequence (DNA): TGTGCCAGCAGTCGCAACCGGGACAGGGCTAAAGAGCAGTACTTC. Translating it yields CASSRNRDRAKEQYF.

There are many counts of this clone. The V gene is TRBV10-3, the J gene TRBJ2-5; no clear D. The germline CDR1 and CDR2 sequences are ENHRY and SYGVKD. V was shortened by 4 bases and J by 3 bases, with 9 bases between the two germline ends. The CDR3 runs to 13 residues. CDR3 residues: CAISGLGKETQYF. Written as DNA, the CDR3 is TGTGCCATCAGTGGGTTGGGTAAAGAGACCCAGTACTTC.

The V gene is TRBV20-1, the J gene TRBJ2-6, with D unclear. The CDR3 totals 16 residues. V lost 5 bases to trimming and J lost 4 bases, with 18 bases between them. CDR1 and CDR2 from the germline V gene are DFQATT and SNEGSKA (reference sequence). The CDR3 sequence: CSALNRARRGANVLTF. CDR3 bases: TGCAGTGCTCTGAACCGGGCTCGGCGGGGGGCCAACGTCCTGACTTTC.

The chain is built from TRBV7-9 and TRBJ2-7; D call uncertain. The CDR3 extends over 15 amino acids. V lost 0 bases and J lost 6, with 15 bases in between. Germline V gene lookup returns CDR1 SEHNR and CDR2 FQNEAQ (reference sequence). CDR3 nucleotide sequence: TGTGCCAGCAGCTTAGCGAAACATACCCATAGCGAGCAGTACTTC. This codes for CASSLAKHTHSEQYF.

The chain couples TRBV7-3 to TRBJ2-7; no definite D call. This CDR3 comprises 14 residues. The germline gives CDR1 SGHTA, CDR2 FQGTGA. Trimming removed 11 bases at V and 4 bases at J, with 21 bases between. CDR3 nucleotide sequence: TGTGCCCCCCCCCGGTTGTGGGCGCAGTACGAGCAGTACTTC. This translates into CAPPRLWAQYEQYF.

This clone appeared many times. The chain recombines TRBV6-2 or TRBV6-3 with TRBJ2-5; D is uncertain. V was clipped by 2 bases and J by 4 bases, with 11 bases between them. Germline CDR1 and CDR2: MNHEY and SVGEGT. The CDR3 loop spans 14 amino acids. This CDR3 reads CASSYGDNVETQYF. The CDR3 DNA sequence: TGTGCCAGCAGTTACGGAGATAACGTAGAGACCCAGTACTTC.

This clone was detected ten times or more. This rearrangement joins TRBV7-3 to TRBJ2-1, with D tentatively TRBD1 (6 bases). Germline V CDR1 and CDR2: SGHTA, FQGTGA. V was clipped by 2 bases and J by 0 bases, with 11 bases between them. The CDR3 sequence is 16 residues long. CDR3 protein: CASSLSGTSSYNEQFF. CDR3 sequence (DNA): TGTGCCAGCAGCTTATCCGGGACAAGCTCCTACAATGAGCAGTTCTTC.

This clone has a count of ten or more. V usage is TRBV15 and J usage is TRBJ2-6; perhaps TRBD1 as D (5 bases). There are 17 residues in the CDR3. Germline V gene sequence: CDR1 LNHNV, CDR2 YYDKDF (reference sequence). The V gene lost 8 bases and the J gene lost 0 bases, with 17 bases spanning the gap. The chain's CDR3 is CATRKDTSISGANVLTF. The CDR3 DNA is TGTGCCACCCGTAAGGACACGTCGATCTCTGGGGCCAACGTCCTGACTTTC.

This clone was observed many times. V and J are TRBV11-3 and TRBJ2-1; 7 nucleotides line up with TRBD1. The CDR3 has 16 amino acids. The V and J ends lost 6 bases and 2 bases, in that order; junction bases with no gene match: 10. In germline, CDR1 is SGHNT, CDR2 YENEEA. For the CDR3, the DNA is TGTGCCAGCAGTAGAGAGGGGACAGTGGCCTACAATGAGCAGTTCTTC. It yields the protein CASSREGTVAYNEQFF.

This clone was counted a few times. The gene calls are TRBV6-1 and TRBJ2-7, with D hard to call. The CDR3 has 14 residues. Germline V CDR1 and CDR2: MNHNS, SASEGT. V lost 5 bases to trimming and J lost 2 bases, with 13 bases between them. This chain's CDR3 is CASSPPTGTYEQYF. The CDR3 region has the DNA TGTGCCAGCAGTCCCCCGACGGGCACCTACGAGCAGTACTTC.